This TCR beta chain was sequenced for a study of vaccination effects on CD4 cells after COVID-19 (dated by TCRdb to between 2020 and 2023). Background on the whole study: Across the study, the median time from the second dose to post-vaccine sampling was 72 days (range 14 to 241). The Oncomine TCR Beta short-read assay on an Illumina iSeq 100 was used to sequence cultures from other donors in the study. The full study included around nine COVID-19 convalescent patients and several SARS-CoV-2-naive healthy vaccine recipients. The study compared SARS-CoV-2 spike-specific CD4+ TCR repertoires before and after mRNA vaccination in COVID-19 convalescent patients and infection-naive vaccine recipients. Results the study describes overall, beyond this receptor: Among healthy vaccine recipients, nearly all vaccine-induced clones were SARS-CoV-2 mono-reactive, and just 1 of 255 was cross-reactive with common cold coronaviruses. At late post-vaccination timepoints, both infection-induced and vaccine-induced clones showed marked clonal contraction, consistent with waning T cell responses. Only a small number of convalescent patients were included, and no early post-infection timepoints were available, which limited the study.

Libraries were prepared through the immunoSEQ multiplex PCR assay. DNA from the cultured and isolated CD4+ T cells underwent TCR beta CDR3 sequencing. In the authors' own workflow: Non-productive TCR sequences were removed, reads were trimmed to the CDR3 region, and CDR3s of at least 7 amino acids were retained. Antigen-specific clonotypes were identified using the MANAFEST web app by comparison of expansion in peptide wells against reference cultures. To be called positive, a clone needed expansion at FDR<0.05 compared with the reference and with all other wells, an odds ratio greater than 5, and a frequency greater than 0.1% in two replicate wells. A clonotype was called cross-reactive if it was significantly expanded both in SARS-CoV-2 spike wells and in at least one common cold coronavirus spike condition. CDR3 similarity was assessed by Levenshtein distance with the stringdist R package, and unrooted trees were built with ape in R 3.6.1. In its TCRdb copy, this immuneACCESS table keeps in-frame sequences only and misses some clones. Where compared with another copy, unresolved V genes explain less than half of these, and the others have no known cause. That table furnishes V, J and clone size, whereas the DNA furnished D and trimming. The sample yields 15,000 to 20,000 clones; 75% to 80% were counted once. The ten largest make up 18% of the sample.

Unmatched junction bases come to 9, with V trimmed by 6 bases and J by 14 bases. Taken from cysteine to phenylalanine, the CDR3 has 11 residues. CDR3 DNA is the only sequence kept; it has 33 bases, read in frame from the first base. CDR1 DFQATT and CDR2 SNEGSKA are derived from the germline V gene (reference sequence). Worth noting for this clone: The antigen this receptor binds is unknown. No much larger clonotype is one base removed from it; base qualities were not supplied.

In the ViraFEST assay, PBMC were stimulated with viral peptide pools, and TCR sequencing was then used to find antigen-specific CD4+ T cell clonotypes based on their expansion. After less than eleven days of culture, CD4+ T cells were isolated with the EasySep CD4+ T cell isolation kit. Each participant received two doses of an mRNA SARS-CoV-2 vaccine, either BNT162b2 or mRNA-1273. None of the healthy vaccine recipients had a prior SARS-CoV-2 infection, which was confirmed by nucleocapsid antibody tests that came back negative both before and after vaccination. Each well held some 1.9 million PBMC cultured in IMDM containing roughly 5% human AB serum, about 10 IU/ml IL-2 and gentamicin, along with around 9.1 ug/ml peptides. On days 3 and 7, half of the culture medium was replaced with fresh IL-2-containing medium. Each peptide stimulation condition was cultured in triplicate wells unless otherwise noted. Using Ficoll-Paque Plus gradient centrifugation, PBMC were separated from whole blood and then either used fresh or cryopreserved at -140C. The overlapping peptide pools covered the spike proteins of SARS-CoV-2 as well as those of the common cold coronaviruses HCoV-NL63, HCoV-OC43 and HCoV-229E. The QIAamp micro DNA kit was used to extract genomic DNA from the cultured CD4+ T cells.

Specimen: CD4+ T cells from PBMCs cultured with HCoV-NL63 spike peptides, collected after COVID-19 vaccination. This specimen's cell subset or site label, per the study, means: HCoV-NL63 spike overlapping peptide pool stimulation. The chain couples TRBV20-1 to TRBJ1-2; TRBD1 agrees with 10 junctional bases. The TCR was taken from a human donor who received a COVID-19 vaccine. The CDR3: CSAARQGARTF. DNA sequence: TGCAGTGCCGCGAGACAGGGGGCTCGTACCTTC.